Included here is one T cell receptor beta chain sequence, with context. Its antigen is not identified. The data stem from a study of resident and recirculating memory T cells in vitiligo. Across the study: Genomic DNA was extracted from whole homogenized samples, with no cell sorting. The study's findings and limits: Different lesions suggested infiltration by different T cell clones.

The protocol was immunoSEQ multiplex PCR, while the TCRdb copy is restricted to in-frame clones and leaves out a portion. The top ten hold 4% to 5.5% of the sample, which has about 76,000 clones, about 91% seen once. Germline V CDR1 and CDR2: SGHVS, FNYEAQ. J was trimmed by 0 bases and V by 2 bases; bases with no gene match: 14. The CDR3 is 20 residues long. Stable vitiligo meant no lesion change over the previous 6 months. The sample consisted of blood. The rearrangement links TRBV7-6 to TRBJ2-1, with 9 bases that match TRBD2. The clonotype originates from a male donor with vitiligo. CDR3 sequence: CASSLFKFSLAGNSYNEQFF. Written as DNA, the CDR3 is TGTGCCAGCAGCTTATTTAAGTTTTCGCTAGCGGGAAACTCCTACAATGAGCAGTTCTTC.